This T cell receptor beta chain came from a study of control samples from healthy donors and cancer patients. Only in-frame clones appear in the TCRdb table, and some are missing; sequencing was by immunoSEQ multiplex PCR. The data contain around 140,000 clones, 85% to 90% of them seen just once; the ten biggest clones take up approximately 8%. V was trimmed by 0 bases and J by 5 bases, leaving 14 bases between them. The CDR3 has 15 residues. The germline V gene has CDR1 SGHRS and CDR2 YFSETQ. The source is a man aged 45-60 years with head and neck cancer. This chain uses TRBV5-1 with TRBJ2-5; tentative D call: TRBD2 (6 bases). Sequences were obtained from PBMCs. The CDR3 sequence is CASSLGPGEEETQYF. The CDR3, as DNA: TGCGCCAGCAGCTTGGGGCCGGGGGAGGAGGAGACCCAGTACTTC.